This passage covers 21 T cell receptor beta chains from one sample sequenced in a study of blood T cell repertoires in COVID-19. Produced via immunoSEQ multiplex PCR; TCRdb's table is partial and in-frame only. Altogether some 400,000 clones are present, 90% being singletons, with the ten largest covering around 7%. Material for sequencing was peripheral blood. These receptors came from a young man with active or convalescent COVID-19.

V is TRBV7-9 and J is TRBJ1-4; D is unresolved. Per the germline V gene, CDR1 is SEHNR and CDR2 is FQNEAQ (reference sequence). Trimming left V 7 bases short and J 0 bases short, with 12 bases between. The CDR3 loop spans 15 amino acids. Here the CDR3 DNA reads TGTGCCAGCACCGAAGGACGGGCAACTAATGAAAAACTGTTTTTT. Translation gives CASTEGRATNEKLFF.

Only a few counts were recorded for this clone. This chain links TRBV24-1 with TRBJ2-5; D might be TRBD1 (6 bases). The CDR3 is 15 residues long. Per germline, CDR1 KGHDR and CDR2 SFDVKD. V gave up 6 bases and J gave up 5 bases, with 18 bases separating them. The CDR3 sequence is CATSQREGVRETQYF. CDR3 coding DNA: TGTGCCACCAGTCAAAGAGAGGGGGTACGTGAGACCCAGTACTTC.

The V gene is TRBV3-1 (or the pseudogene TRBV3-2), the J gene TRBJ1-2; D is possibly TRBD1 (5 bases). The germline V and J ends were trimmed by 4 bases and 7 bases, with 19 bases remaining between them. Germline assignment: CDR1 LGHDT and CDR2 YNNKEL (reference sequence). The CDR3 is made up of 15 amino acids. The CDR3 DNA sequence: TGTGCCAGCAGCCCACCCAGACAGAGCCCCTTTGGCTACACCTTC. Translated, it gives CASSPPRQSPFGYTF.

The CDR3 here is CASSTTGGAGNTIYF. In DNA form, the CDR3 reads TGTGCCAGCAGCACCACAGGGGGCGCTGGAAACACCATATATTTT. This chain uses TRBV9 with TRBJ1-3; 9 bases align to TRBD1. With 4 bases clipped from V and 2 bases from J, the junction kept 4 bases outside the gene matches. Germline V gene data show CDR1 as SGDLS and CDR2 as YYNGEE. The CDR3 runs 15 residues.

This rearrangement joins TRBV28 to TRBJ1-5, with D perhaps TRBD1 (5 bases). The CDR3 contains 13 residues. Trimming removed 3 bases from V and 7 bases from J, with 10 bases in between. Germline V gene lookup returns CDR1 MDHEN and CDR2 SYDVKM. The DNA of the CDR3 is TGTGCCAGCAGTTTGTCGAAGGGGCAGCCCCAGCATTTT. Its translation is CASSLSKGQPQHF.

This clone was observed a single time. The chain joins TRBV6-2 or TRBV6-3 to TRBJ1-2; possibly TRBD1 for D (5 bases). The CDR3 has 16 residues. V dropped 5 bases and J dropped 0 bases, with 16 bases sitting between them. Germline V gives CDR1 MNHEY, CDR2 SVGEGT. Here the CDR3 reads CASSHGSGRANYGYTF. In DNA, the CDR3 is TGTGCCAGCAGTCATGGCTCGGGCAGGGCTAACTATGGCTACACCTTC.

The V call is TRBV3-1 (or the pseudogene TRBV3-2), the J call TRBJ2-7; 8 positions agree with TRBD1. Trimming took 4 bases from V and 1 from J; bases not matched to a gene: 6. The CDR3 spans 15 residues. Germline CDR1 reads LGHDT; CDR2 reads YNNKEL (reference sequence). The CDR3 loop is CASSLSGTGSYEQYF. For the CDR3, the DNA is TGTGCCAGCAGCCTCTCCGGGACAGGATCCTACGAGCAGTACTTC.

In DNA form, the CDR3 reads TGTGCCAGCAGTCCGGGGGCTGGAAACACCATATATTTT. As protein: CASSPGAGNTIYF. The chain joins TRBV28 to TRBJ1-3; a weak D match, TRBD1 (5 bases). Germline V gives CDR1 MDHEN, CDR2 SYDVKM. This CDR3 is built from 13 residues. Trimming removed 5 bases from V and 2 bases from J, with 7 bases in between.

This chain uses TRBV7-8 with TRBJ1-5; TRBD1 matches at 8 bases. Germline V gene data show CDR1 as SGHVS and CDR2 as FQNEAQ. The V segment lost 1 base and the J segment 6 bases; nucleotides outside the gene matches: 5. The CDR3 sequence is 15 residues long. Here the CDR3 reads CASSLGTGGSQPQHF. In DNA, the CDR3 is TGTGCCAGCAGCTTAGGAACAGGGGGTAGTCAGCCCCAGCATTTT.

The genes are TRBV19 and TRBJ1-2; no definite D call. CDR1 and CDR2 from the germline V gene are LNHDA and SQIVND (reference sequence). The V and J ends lost 1 base and 3 bases respectively, with 6 bases between them. This CDR3 comprises 13 residues. CDR3 protein: CASSIAVDYGYTF. CDR3 coding DNA: TGTGCCAGTAGTATAGCGGTGGACTATGGCTACACCTTC.

This clone appeared a single time. The V call is TRBV9, the J call TRBJ2-1, with unresolved D. The CDR3 spans 15 residues. V lost 0 bases and J 5 bases, leaving 12 bases between the germline ends. Germline V gives CDR1 SGDLS, CDR2 YYNGEE. CDR3 DNA sequence: TGTGCCAGCAGCGTAGCCGGCCAGAGGAACAATGAGCAGTTCTTC. It specifies CASSVAGQRNNEQFF.

The rearrangement links TRBV7-2 to TRBJ2-7; 16 nucleotides agree with TRBD2. Germline assignment: CDR1 SGHTA and CDR2 FQGNSA. This CDR3 is 17 amino acids long. J gave up 5 bases and V 2 bases, and 6 bases lay outside the gene matches. The DNA for the CDR3 is TGTGCCAGCAGCTTAATGGGACTAGCGGGAGGGCTCGACGAGCAGTACTTC. Residues: CASSLMGLAGGLDEQYF.

This chain connects TRBV19 to TRBJ2-2; D is unresolved. The CDR3 contains 13 residues. Germline lookup yields CDR1 LNHDA and CDR2 SQIVND (reference sequence). V lost 8 bases to trimming and J lost 7 bases, with 14 bases between them. CDR3 loop: CASESPGDGELFF. In nucleotides, the CDR3 is TGTGCCAGTGAAAGCCCAGGCGACGGGGAGCTGTTTTTT.

The chain carries TRBV7-9 and TRBJ2-1, with D uncertain. Per germline, CDR1 SEHNR and CDR2 FQNEAQ (reference sequence). The CDR3 runs to 16 residues. V was shortened by 3 bases and J by 4 bases, with 16 bases between the two germline ends. CDR3 coding DNA: TGTGCCAGCAGCTTCCTTCCACCGAGCCCGTACAATGAGCAGTTCTTC. This encodes CASSFLPPSPYNEQFF.

This chain links TRBV5-1 with TRBJ2-3, with 12 bases aligning to TRBD2. Germline V gene data show CDR1 as SGHRS and CDR2 as YFSETQ. The CDR3 covers 15 residues. Trimming at V came to 4 bases and at J to 0 bases, leaving 0 bases not matched to a gene. CDR3 nucleotide sequence: TGCGCCAGCAGCGGGACTAGCGGGAGCACAGATACGCAGTATTTT. Amino acids: CASSGTSGSTDTQYF.

The chain couples TRBV7-2 to TRBJ2-1; 8 nucleotides match TRBD1. The CDR3 consists of 16 residues. The V gene's germline CDR1 is SGHTA and CDR2 FQGNSA. J was trimmed by 9 bases and V by 5 bases; bases with no gene match: 15. CDR3 protein: CASSTRMTGTGSEQFF. CDR3 DNA: TGTGCCAGCAGCACTCGTATGACCGGGACAGGATCTGAGCAGTTCTTC.

The chain couples TRBV19 to TRBJ1-1, with D perhaps TRBD1 (5 bases). Germline V gives CDR1 LNHDA, CDR2 SQIVND (reference sequence). This CDR3 spans 16 amino acids. V was clipped by 6 bases and J by 3 bases, with 20 bases between them. The CDR3 DNA reads TGTGCCAGTAGCTTATTGGCCGGGACTCTTGACACTGAAGCTTTCTTT. Protein: CASSLLAGTLDTEAFF.

The chain links TRBV29-1 to TRBJ1-6; TRBD1 matches 9 bases. V was pared by 4 bases and J by 8 bases, with 0 bases of the junction left unmatched. The CDR3 has 12 amino acids. The V gene's germline CDR1 is SQVTM and CDR2 ANQGSEA. CDR3: CSVGTGDSPLHF. The CDR3 coding sequence is TGCAGCGTTGGGACAGGGGATTCACCCCTCCACTTT.

J is TRBJ2-5 and V is TRBV9, with TRBD2 as a possible D gene (7 bases). Trimming removed 0 bases from V and 5 bases from J, with 14 bases in between. The CDR3 is 15 residues long. The germline V gene encodes CDR1 SGDLS and CDR2 YYNGEE. The CDR3 nucleotides read TGTGCCAGCAGCGTAGTCGGGGGGCCGGGGGAGACCCAGTACTTC. It yields the protein CASSVVGGPGETQYF. Looking up the rest from reference TRBV9 and TRBJ2-5 gives the full variable domain: DSGVTQTPKHLITATGQRVTLRCSPRSGDLSVYWYQQSLDQGLQFLIQYYNGEERAKGNILERFSAQQFPDLHSELNLSSLELGDSALYFCASSVVGGPGETQYFGPGTRLLVL.

V and J are TRBV7-3 and TRBJ2-2; D may be TRBD1 (5 bases). V gave up 1 base and J gave up 6 bases, with 9 bases separating them. CDR1 is SGHTA, CDR2 FQGTGA, per germline. This CDR3 has 14 residues. CDR3: CASSLKGPSGELFF. The CDR3 region has the DNA TGTGCCAGCAGCTTAAAGGGGCCATCCGGGGAGCTGTTTTTT.

The chain employs TRBV28 and TRBJ1-1; D is perhaps TRBD1 (5 bases). V lost 3 bases to trimming and J lost 6 bases, with 8 bases between them. The CDR3 covers 12 residues. Germline CDR1 reads MDHEN; CDR2 reads SYDVKM. The CDR3 DNA is TGTGCCAGCAGTTTGGCAGGGCCTGAAGCTTTCTTT. As protein: CASSLAGPEAFF.